These 22 T cell receptor beta chains were all obtained from the same sample, sequenced in a study of control samples from healthy donors and cancer patients. TCRdb keeps only in-frame clones here, not all; method: immunoSEQ multiplex PCR. The sample contains approximately 150,000 clones, roughly 95% of which appear only once. Sequencing input: blood. The origin of the receptors is a woman aged 25 to 39 in good health.

The chain couples TRBV6-6 to TRBJ2-1; 7 positions agree with TRBD2. J gave up 0 bases and V 8 bases, and 7 bases lay outside the gene matches. The CDR3 totals 15 residues. Germline values: CDR1 MNHNY, CDR2 SVGAGI (reference sequence). CDR3 coding DNA: TGTGCCAGCCGGGAGGACACTACCTCCTACAATGAGCAGTTCTTC. Protein: CASREDTTSYNEQFF.

On this clone itself: Other DNA sequences from this sample encode an identical CDR3 as well. The chain combines TRBV9 with TRBJ1-2; TRBD1 matches 9 bases. CDR3 length equals 14 residues. The ends lost 2 bases at V and 2 bases at J; junction bases unmatched: 1. Germline-derived CDR1 and CDR2 are SGDLS and YYNGEE. This CDR3 reads CASSVDRGNYGYTF. DNA for the CDR3: TGTGCCAGCAGCGTTGACAGGGGGAACTATGGCTACACCTTC. The full variable domain, its missing parts supplied by reference TRBV9 and TRBJ1-2, is DSGVTQTPKHLITATGQRVTLRCSPRSGDLSVYWYQQSLDQGLQFLIQYYNGEERAKGNILERFSAQQFPDLHSELNLSSLELGDSALYFCASSVDRGNYGYTFGSGTRLTVV.

V and J are TRBV28 and TRBJ1-6; no reliable D call. V gave up 8 bases and J gave up 10 bases, with 15 bases separating them. The CDR3 runs to 13 residues. Germline-derived CDR1 and CDR2 are MDHEN and SYDVKM. CDR3 loop: CASFDTMGSPLHF. CDR3 in DNA: TGTGCCAGCTTTGACACGATGGGGTCACCCCTCCACTTT.

Here the CDR3 reads CASSIAARNTEAFF. CDR3 nucleotide sequence: TGTGCCAGTAGTATAGCTGCGCGGAACACTGAAGCTTTCTTT. This rearrangement joins TRBV19 to TRBJ1-1, with D unclear. The CDR3 contains 14 residues. V was shortened by 1 base and J by 1 base, with 7 bases between the two germline ends. CDR1 is LNHDA, CDR2 SQIVND, per germline (reference sequence).

The chain recombines TRBV5-4 with TRBJ1-6; D is unclear. Trimming took 0 bases from V and 7 from J, leaving 5 bases between them. The CDR3 has 13 residues. Looked up from germline, CDR1 is SGHNT and CDR2 is YYREEE (reference sequence). This CDR3 is CASSLGRNSPLHF. For the CDR3, the DNA is TGTGCCAGCAGCTTGGGGAGGAATTCACCCCTCCACTTT.

The rearrangement links TRBV3-1 (or the pseudogene TRBV3-2) to TRBJ2-7; 8 nucleotides align to TRBD1. The CDR3 has 15 residues. CDR1 is LGHDT, CDR2 YNNKEL, per germline (reference sequence). Losses at the gene ends were 4 bases for V and 3 bases for J; bases not matched to a gene: 8. CDR3 in amino acids: CASSPYRGENYEQYF. The CDR3 bases are TGTGCCAGCAGCCCGTACAGGGGGGAGAACTACGAGCAGTACTTC.

The chain uses TRBV7-9 and TRBJ2-5, with D unclear. Germline CDR1 reads SEHNR; CDR2 reads FQNEAQ (reference sequence). With 1 base removed from V and 5 bases from J, the gap between germline ends came to 14 bases. The CDR3 totals 15 residues. CDR3 loop: CASSLVALKTETQYF. The DNA for the CDR3 is TGTGCCAGCAGCTTAGTAGCACTTAAGACGGAGACCCAGTACTTC.

With regard to this clone: Other DNA sequences in the sample encode the same CDR3. The genes are TRBV7-9 and TRBJ1-5; D not resolved. V dropped 3 bases and J dropped 4 bases, with 7 bases sitting between them. CDR1 and CDR2 (germline): SEHNR, FQNEAQ (reference sequence). This CDR3 contains 13 residues. CDR3: CASSLTGNQPQHF. The CDR3 nucleotides are TGTGCCAGCAGCTTGACTGGGAATCAGCCCCAGCATTTT.

The DNA of the CDR3 is TGTGCCAGCAGTCCCCTGTTAACAGGGCACTATGGCTACACCTTC. Amino acids: CASSPLLTGHYGYTF. V gene TRBV27 combines with J gene TRBJ1-2; possible D gene TRBD1, 6 bases. Germline values: CDR1 MNHEY, CDR2 SMNVEV (reference sequence). V dropped 5 bases and J dropped 3 bases, with 16 bases sitting between them. The CDR3 has 15 amino acids.

V usage is TRBV27 and J usage is TRBJ2-5; perhaps TRBD2 as D (6 bases). The CDR3 consists of 14 residues. Germline CDR1 reads MNHEY; CDR2 reads SMNVEV (reference sequence). V gave up 10 bases and J gave up 0 bases, with 15 bases separating them. The CDR3: CATDTREYQETQYF. The DNA of the CDR3 is TGTGCCACCGACACCCGGGAGTACCAAGAGACCCAGTACTTC.

The V gene is TRBV11-3, the J gene TRBJ1-3; maybe TRBD1 (5 bases). Per germline, CDR1 SGHNT and CDR2 YENEEA. The V gene lost 4 bases and the J gene lost 2 bases, with 12 bases spanning the gap. The CDR3 runs to 15 residues. The CDR3 DNA follows: TGTGCCAGCAGCTCCGGGACCGCGGCTGGAAACACCATATATTTT. Translated: CASSSGTAAGNTIYF. Combining the CDR3 with reference TRBV11-3 and TRBJ1-3 gives the whole variable domain EAGVVQSPRYKIIEKKQPVAFWCNPISGHNTLYWYLQNLGQGPELLIRYENEEAVDDSQLPKDRFSAERLKGVDSTLKIQPAELGDSAVYLCASSSGTAAGNTIYFGEGSWLTVV.

This rearrangement joins TRBV27 to TRBJ2-6, with 7 positions matching TRBD1. Per germline, CDR1 MNHEY and CDR2 SMNVEV (reference sequence). This CDR3 is built from 15 residues. Trimming took 6 bases from V and 3 from J; bases not matched to a gene: 5. The CDR3 sequence: CASSRDRGGANVLTF. The CDR3 bases are TGTGCCAGCAGCCGGGACAGAGGTGGGGCCAACGTCCTGACTTTC.

The genes are TRBV6-5 and TRBJ2-2; D uncertain. This CDR3 has 14 residues. Germline lookup yields CDR1 MNHEY and CDR2 SVGAGI. V was trimmed by 8 bases and J by 6 bases, leaving 16 bases between them. In DNA form, the CDR3 reads TGTGCCAGCTGGGTTACCTCAGGTCCCGGGGAGCTGTTTTTT. Amino acid sequence: CASWVTSGPGELFF.

This clone was detected only once. This chain links TRBV18 with TRBJ1-6, with D hard to call. Deletions cut 6 bases from V and 0 bases from J, with 15 bases between. The germline V gene has CDR1 KGHSH and CDR2 LQKENI. CDR3 size: 17 residues. The CDR3 bases are TGTGCCAGCTCGAACCAGGCGTGGGGCTCCTATAATTCACCCCTCCACTTT. Amino acid sequence: CASSNQAWGSYNSPLHF. The full variable domain, completed using reference TRBV18 and TRBJ1-6, is NAGVMQNPRHLVRRRGQEARLRCSPMKGHSHVYWYRQLPEEGLKFMVYLQKENIIDESGMPKERFSAEFPKEGPSILRIQQVVRGDSAAYFCASSNQAWGSYNSPLHFGNGTRLTVT.

The chain carries TRBV29-1 and TRBJ2-6; possible D gene TRBD2, 6 bases. The CDR3 has 13 amino acids. Trimming removed 6 bases from V and 2 bases from J, with 8 bases in between. The germline gives CDR1 SQVTM, CDR2 ANQGSEA. CDR3 sequence (DNA): TGCAGCGTGGGGGGTGCTGGGGCCAACGTCCTGACTTTC. This codes for CSVGGAGANVLTF. Combining the CDR3 with reference TRBV29-1 and TRBJ2-6 gives the whole variable domain SAVISQKPSRDICQRGTSLTIQCQVDSQVTMMFWYRQQPGQSLTLIATANQGSEATYESGFVIDKFPISRPNLTFSTLTVSNMSPEDSSIYLCSVGGAGANVLTFGAGSRLTVL.

The rearrangement links TRBV3-1 (or the pseudogene TRBV3-2) to TRBJ2-1, with 14 bases fitting TRBD2. J lost 7 bases, V lost 4 bases, and 9 bases had no gene match. There are 17 residues in the CDR3. The germline V gene has CDR1 LGHDT and CDR2 YNNKEL (reference sequence). CDR3 bases: TGTGCCAGCAGCCCGGGGACTAGCGGGGGTAGCTGGAATGAGCAGTTCTTC. Translating it yields CASSPGTSGGSWNEQFF.

The J gene is TRBJ1-4, the V gene TRBV25-1; D gene unclear. The CDR3 is 14 residues long. CDR1 MGHDK and CDR2 SYGVNS come from the germline V gene. V was shortened by 7 bases and J by 8 bases, with 17 bases between the two germline ends. CDR3: CASTKWGNEEKLFF. The DNA for the CDR3 is TGTGCCAGCACTAAATGGGGAAACGAGGAAAAACTGTTTTTT.

The chain is built from TRBV6-6 and TRBJ1-1; 9 positions match TRBD1. Trimming at V came to 5 bases and at J to 5 bases, leaving 3 bases not matched to a gene. Germline V gene data show CDR1 as MNHNY and CDR2 as SVGAGI (reference sequence). CDR3 length: 13 amino acids. The CDR3 DNA follows: TGTGCCAGCAGTAATGGACAGGGGACTGAAGCTTTCTTT. Its protein is CASSNGQGTEAFF.

This clone was seen once. The J gene is TRBJ1-2, the V gene TRBV27, with a tentative D call TRBD1 (6 bases). Germline CDR1 reads MNHEY; CDR2 reads SMNVEV (reference sequence). Trimming cost V 3 bases and J 4 bases, with 9 bases left between them. This CDR3 contains 13 residues. CDR3 in DNA: TGTGCCAGCAGTTTTGGGGGGCTCTATGGCTACACCTTC. Translating it yields CASSFGGLYGYTF.

The genes are TRBV30 and TRBJ1-5, with unresolved D. This CDR3 region has 14 residues. CDR1 and CDR2 (germline): GTSNPN, SVGIG (reference sequence). Trimming took 0 bases from V and 6 from J, leaving 12 bases between them. In nucleotides, the CDR3 is TGTGCCTGGAGTGTACGAGGACCCTCTCAGCCCCAGCATTTT. Residues: CAWSVRGPSQPQHF. Filled out from reference TRBV30 and TRBJ1-5, the complete variable domain reads SQTIHQWPATLVQPVGSPLSLECTVEGTSNPNLYWYRQAAGRGLQLLFYSVGIGQISSEVPQNLSASRPQDRQFILSSKKLLLSDSGFYLCAWSVRGPSQPQHFGDGTRLSIL.

The chain combines TRBV27 with TRBJ2-6, with unresolved D. The germline V and J ends were trimmed by 3 bases and 3 bases, with 6 bases remaining between them. From germline, CDR1 is MNHEY and CDR2 SMNVEV (reference sequence). The CDR3 contains 14 residues. The CDR3 bases are TGTGCCAGCAGTTTTAGGGATGGGGCCAACGTCCTGACTTTC. Protein: CASSFRDGANVLTF.

This chain connects TRBV4-2 to TRBJ2-2; the match to TRBD2 covers 7 bases. Unmatched junction bases numbered 8, after V lost 1 base and J lost 0 bases. Per germline, CDR1 LGHNA and CDR2 YNFKEQ. The CDR3 totals 18 residues. This chain's CDR3 is CASSQVPGGGTNTGELFF. In DNA, the CDR3 is TGTGCCAGCAGCCAAGTGCCGGGCGGGGGAACGAACACCGGGGAGCTGTTTTTT.